This record covers a single T cell receptor (beta chain). Many counts were recorded for this clonotype. Its antigen specificity is not known. Within one base of it there is no much larger clone, and no base qualities were kept. This specimen belongs to a study of early T cells in non-severe SARS-CoV-2 infection (dated by TCRdb to about 2021). Notes on the research overall: Bulk RNA from unsorted whole blood was used for TCR sequencing, so alpha and beta chains could not be paired. Beyond this particular receptor, the publication reports: VDJdb matching was skewed toward anti-spike CD8 responses, so virus-specific expansions were likely underestimated and private and CD4 specificities were missed.

Reading from cysteine to phenylalanine, the CDR3 counts 14 amino acids. The DNA shown is the 42-base CDR3, in frame from base 1. CDR1 and CDR2, per the germline V gene, are SGHVS and FNYEAQ. Trimming accounts for 5 bases at V and 7 bases at J, while the number of junction bases matched to no gene is 5. This was a case-control study nested in a cohort of healthcare workers in London, UK, who had nasopharyngeal swab PCR tests and blood samples taken every week. Healthcare workers were recruited between 23 and 31 March 2020, during the week of the UK lockdown, and were followed weekly for up to about 16 weeks. The library was built by means of 5' RACE. The instrument given in TCRdb is NextSeq 500. The TCR library protocol attached unique molecular identifiers to individual cDNA molecules to correct for sequencing error and PCR bias. TCR alpha and beta chains were both sequenced, and the abundances of alpha and beta sequences in each sample were closely correlated with each other. The paper's processing steps were these. Decombinator V4 was used to annotate the V gene, J gene and CDR3 of the TCR sequences. TCRs were defined as expanded if a significant change between any two time points was detected under a Poisson model with p below 0.0001. TCR abundances were normalised to the total number of TCRs sequenced in each sample and reported as counts per million. MAIT TCRs were defined by TRAV1-2 paired with TRAJ12, TRAJ20 or TRAJ33, and iNKT TCRs by TRAV10 paired with TRAJ18. VDJdb, accessed 1 November 2021, was searched for CMV, EBV and SARS-CoV-2 annotated TCRs, excluding TCRs annotated for multiple antigens. The public reads were reanalyzed by TCRdb: fastp trimming at Q25, MiXCR alignment, in-frame beta chains only. Here each entry gathers all rows of one CDR3 protein and keeps the most common genes and DNA. These V and J calls originate from TCRdb's pipeline instead of the authors' own analysis. A total of about 42,000 distinct CDR3 sequences appear in this sample, roughly 7.1% of them only once. Roughly 5% of the sample goes to the ten largest clones.

The sequenced sample consisted of whole blood. The rearrangement joined TRBV7-6 to TRBJ2-1; 10 nucleotides in the junction match TRBD2. The TCR was taken from an adult who was a healthcare worker with PCR-confirmed SARS-CoV-2 infection or an uninfected control (not recorded which). The nucleotide sequence is given as TGTGCCAGCAGCCAAGCGGGGGGGCTAAATGAGCAGTTCTTC. Its protein product is CASSQAGGLNEQFF.